Listed below are T cell receptor beta chains from one sample, sequenced in a study of cytomegalovirus exposure and HLA in healthy donors. Generated by immunoSEQ multiplex PCR, the TCRdb table keeps only in-frame clones and is missing some. Found here are roughly 140,000 clones, approximately 91% of them singletons; the top ten hold roughly 0.7%. The source material was PBMCs. The receptors were sampled from a man in his late teens or twenties in good health and CMV-seronegative. Each CDR3 is given with its conserved first and last residue. Only part of the rows carry a size: once, few, many, or a class if the clone is expanded.

>TRBV10-1|.|TRBJ2-3
CASSERGLACTDTQYF
>TRBV7-7|.|TRBJ2-1
CASSLGGGSYNEQFF
>TRBV5-4|.|TRBJ1-2
CASSKTGGAIDGYTF
>TRBV9|.|TRBJ2-7
CASSVGQGSVYEQYF
>TRBV19|.|TRBJ2-1
CASSIDPGTGGEQFF
>TRBV10-1|.|TRBJ2-2
CASSERETGELFF
>TRBV25-1|.|TRBJ2-6
CASSPGGANVLTF
>TRBV4-3|.|TRBJ1-2
CASSPTTTGPNNYGYTF
>TRBV9|.|TRBJ2-1
CASSVDHLGYNEQFF
>TRBV19|.|TRBJ1-6
CASSRRSESPLHF
>TRBV5-6|.|TRBJ1-3
CASSFGGNTIYF
>TRBV30|once|TRBJ1-1
CAAGAGAEAFF
>TRBV6-5|.|TRBJ1-5
CASTWGVNQPQHF
>TRBV6-1|.|TRBJ1-1
CASIRTPFQGGKAFF
>TRBV7-9|.|TRBJ2-1
CASIPSGTYNEQFF
>TRBV2|once|TRBJ2-7
CASSERAVGGLWYF
>TRBV9|once|TRBJ2-5
CASSLGDRGRSETQYF
>TRBV10-1|.|TRBJ2-3
CASSRQGGTDTQYF
>TRBV5-4|.|TRBJ1-2
CASSASRPNYGYTF
>TRBV19|.|TRBJ1-2
CASRTGQGGIASGYTF
>TRBV7-2|.|TRBJ2-7
CASSSSGGPLWEQYF
>TRBV9|.|TRBJ1-6
CASSVGEVNSPLHF
>TRBV6-1|.|TRBJ2-2
CASSELQDTGELFF
>TRBV5-4|once|TRBJ2-3
CASSLGGTSTRTDTQYF
>TRBV11-3|.|TRBJ2-1
CASSFSGADNEQFF
>TRBV5-6|once|TRBJ2-1
CASSLKLAGANEQFF